These T cell receptor beta chains were read from a single sample in a study of shared clonotypes between healthy human individuals. Assay used: immunoSEQ multiplex PCR; TCRdb lists only in-frame clones, some missing. The table has 1.4 million or so clones, approximately 98.5% seen once. The source material was naive CD4+ T cells sorted from blood. The receptors come from a man aged 25 to 40 in good health. Both conserved end residues are part of each CDR3. A D gene is named only where the DNA matches it firmly. The size field is filled for only some rows; it gives once, few, many or a size class.

v_gene: TRBV14
d_gene: -
abundance: -
j_gene: TRBJ2-1
CDR3nt: TGTGCCAGCAGCCAAGATTATTACAATGAGCAGTTCTTC
CDR3aa: CASSQDYYNEQFF

v_gene: TRBV28
d_gene: -
abundance: -
j_gene: TRBJ2-5
CDR3nt: TGTGCCAGCAGTTTATACAGGGAAGGGGAGACCCAGTACTTC
CDR3aa: CASSLYREGETQYF

v_gene: TRBV28
d_gene: -
abundance: -
j_gene: TRBJ1-1
CDR3nt: TGTGCCAGCAGTTTACTCCCAGGGCCATTGAACACTGAAGCTTTCTTT
CDR3aa: CASSLLPGPLNTEAFF

v_gene: TRBV5-1
d_gene: -
abundance: once
j_gene: TRBJ2-5
CDR3nt: TGCGCCAGCAGCCTCCGCGGAGAGACCCAGTACTTC
CDR3aa: CASSLRGETQYF

v_gene: TRBV4-1
d_gene: -
abundance: -
j_gene: TRBJ1-2
CDR3nt: TGCGCCAGCAGCCAATCCTCGGGGGACTATGGCTACACCTTC
CDR3aa: CASSQSSGDYGYTF

v_gene: TRBV5-1
d_gene: TRBD1
abundance: -
j_gene: TRBJ1-2
CDR3nt: TGCGCCAGCAGCTCCCAGGGGGGCTATGGCTACACCTTC
CDR3aa: CASSSQGGYGYTF

v_gene: TRBV11-2
d_gene: TRBD1
abundance: once
j_gene: TRBJ1-2
CDR3nt: TGTGCCAGCAGCCCCCTACAGGGGGCTGAAGGCTACACCTTC
CDR3aa: CASSPLQGAEGYTF

v_gene: TRBV4-1
d_gene: -
abundance: -
j_gene: TRBJ1-2
CDR3nt: TGCGCCAGCAGCCAAGTCCCCAGGGCTGGCGAGGCCTGCTTC
CDR3aa: CASSQVPRAGEACF

v_gene: TRBV30
d_gene: -
abundance: once
j_gene: TRBJ2-7
CDR3nt: TGTGCCTGGAGTCCCCCGTGGGGCCGAGCCCTCGAGCAGTACTTC
CDR3aa: CAWSPPWGRALEQYF

v_gene: TRBV10-3
d_gene: TRBD2
abundance: -
j_gene: TRBJ2-7
CDR3nt: TGTGCCATCAGCGGGACTAGCGGGACCTACGAGCAGTACTTC
CDR3aa: CAISGTSGTYEQYF

v_gene: TRBV11-2
d_gene: TRBD1
abundance: -
j_gene: TRBJ2-1
CDR3nt: TGTGCCAGCAGACCCAACCTGGAGGACAGGGGGAGTGATGAGCAGTTCTTC
CDR3aa: CASRPNLEDRGSDEQFF

v_gene: TRBV2
d_gene: -
abundance: -
j_gene: TRBJ2-7
CDR3nt: TGTGCCAACCGAGTCGATGGCGGCTACGAGCAGTACTTC
CDR3aa: CANRVDGGYEQYF

v_gene: TRBV28
d_gene: -
abundance: -
j_gene: TRBJ1-2
CDR3nt: TGTGCCAGCACCCCTTCGGACCCCACGGGCTACACCTTC
CDR3aa: CASTPSDPTGYTF